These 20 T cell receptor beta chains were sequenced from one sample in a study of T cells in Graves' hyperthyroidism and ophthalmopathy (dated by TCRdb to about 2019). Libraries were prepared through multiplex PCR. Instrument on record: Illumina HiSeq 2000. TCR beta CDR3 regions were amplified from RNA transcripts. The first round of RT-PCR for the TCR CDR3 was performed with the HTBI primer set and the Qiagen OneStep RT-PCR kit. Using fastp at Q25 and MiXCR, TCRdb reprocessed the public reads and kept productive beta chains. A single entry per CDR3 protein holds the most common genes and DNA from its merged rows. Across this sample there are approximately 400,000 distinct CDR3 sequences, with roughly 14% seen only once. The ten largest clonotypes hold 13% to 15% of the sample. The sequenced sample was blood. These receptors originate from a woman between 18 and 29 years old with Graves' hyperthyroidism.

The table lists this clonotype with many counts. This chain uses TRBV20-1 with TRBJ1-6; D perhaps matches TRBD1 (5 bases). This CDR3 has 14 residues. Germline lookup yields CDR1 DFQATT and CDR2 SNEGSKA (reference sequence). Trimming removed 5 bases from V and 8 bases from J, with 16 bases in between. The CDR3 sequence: CSAGETVSDSPLHF. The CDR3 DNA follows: TGCAGTGCTGGGGAGACAGTCTCGGATTCACCCCTCCACTTT.

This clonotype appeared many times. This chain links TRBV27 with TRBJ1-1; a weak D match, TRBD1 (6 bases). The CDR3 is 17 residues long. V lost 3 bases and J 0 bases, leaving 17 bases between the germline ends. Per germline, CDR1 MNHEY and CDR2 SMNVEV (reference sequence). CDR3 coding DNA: TGTGCCAGCAGTTTGAACAGGGCCCTTGGGTTGAACACTGAAGCTTTCTTT. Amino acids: CASSLNRALGLNTEAFF.

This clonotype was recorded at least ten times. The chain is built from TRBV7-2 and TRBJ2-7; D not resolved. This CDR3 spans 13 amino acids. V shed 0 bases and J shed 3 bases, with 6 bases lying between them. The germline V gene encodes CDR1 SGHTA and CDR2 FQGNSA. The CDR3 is CASSLATIYEQYF. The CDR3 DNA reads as TGTGCCAGCAGCTTAGCGACAATCTACGAGCAGTACTTC.

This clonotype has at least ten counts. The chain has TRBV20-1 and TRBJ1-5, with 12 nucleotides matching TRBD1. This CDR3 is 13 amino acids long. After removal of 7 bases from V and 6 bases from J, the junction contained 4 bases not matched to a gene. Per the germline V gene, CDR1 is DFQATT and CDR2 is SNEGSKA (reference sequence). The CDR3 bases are TGCAGTGTCGGGACAGGGGGCGGTCAGCCCCAGCATTTT. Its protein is CSVGTGGGQPQHF.

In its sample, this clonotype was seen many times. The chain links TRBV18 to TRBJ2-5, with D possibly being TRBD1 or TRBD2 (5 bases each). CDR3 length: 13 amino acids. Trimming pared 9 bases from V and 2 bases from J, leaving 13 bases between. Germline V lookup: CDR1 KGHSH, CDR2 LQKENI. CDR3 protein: CASQGTPQETQYF. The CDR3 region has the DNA TGTGCCAGTCAAGGGACGCCTCAAGAGACCCAGTACTTC.

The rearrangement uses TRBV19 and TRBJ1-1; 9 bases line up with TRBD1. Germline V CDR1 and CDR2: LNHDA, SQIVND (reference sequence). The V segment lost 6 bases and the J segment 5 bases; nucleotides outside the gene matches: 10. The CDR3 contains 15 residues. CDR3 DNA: TGTGCCAGTAGCACCCCGGGACAGGGCTGGACTGAAGCTTTCTTT. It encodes CASSTPGQGWTEAFF. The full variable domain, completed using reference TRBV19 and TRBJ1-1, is DGGITQSPKYLFRKEGQNVTLSCEQNLNHDAMYWYRQDPGQGLRLIYYSQIVNDFQKGDIAEGYSVSREKKESFPLTVTSAQKNPTAFYLCASSTPGQGWTEAFFGQGTRLTVV.

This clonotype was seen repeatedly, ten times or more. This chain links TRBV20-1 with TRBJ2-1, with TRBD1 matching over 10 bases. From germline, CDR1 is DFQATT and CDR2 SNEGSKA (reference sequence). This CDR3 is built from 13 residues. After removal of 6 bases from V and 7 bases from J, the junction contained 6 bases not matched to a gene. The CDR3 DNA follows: TGCAGTGCATCCGGGACAGGGGTTAATGAGCAGTTCTTC. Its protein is CSASGTGVNEQFF.

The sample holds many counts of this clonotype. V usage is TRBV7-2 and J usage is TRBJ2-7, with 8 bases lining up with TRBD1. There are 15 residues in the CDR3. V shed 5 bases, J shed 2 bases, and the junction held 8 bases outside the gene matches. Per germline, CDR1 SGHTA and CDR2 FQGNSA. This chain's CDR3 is CASSRVDRGPYEQYF. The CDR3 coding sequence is TGTGCCAGCAGCCGCGTTGACAGGGGCCCCTACGAGCAGTACTTC.

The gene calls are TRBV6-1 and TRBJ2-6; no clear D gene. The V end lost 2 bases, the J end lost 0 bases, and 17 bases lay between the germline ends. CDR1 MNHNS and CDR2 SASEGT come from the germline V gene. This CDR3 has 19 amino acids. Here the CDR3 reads CASSENHLGLSSGANVLTF. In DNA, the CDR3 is TGTGCCAGCAGTGAAAACCACCTTGGTCTCAGCTCTGGGGCCAACGTCCTGACTTTC.

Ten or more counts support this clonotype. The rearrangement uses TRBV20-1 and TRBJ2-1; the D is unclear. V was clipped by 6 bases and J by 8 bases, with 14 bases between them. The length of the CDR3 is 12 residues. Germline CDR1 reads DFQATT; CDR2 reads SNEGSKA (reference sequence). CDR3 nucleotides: TGCAGTGCCCGACATCAATCCGATGAGCAGTTCTTC. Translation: CSARHQSDEQFF.

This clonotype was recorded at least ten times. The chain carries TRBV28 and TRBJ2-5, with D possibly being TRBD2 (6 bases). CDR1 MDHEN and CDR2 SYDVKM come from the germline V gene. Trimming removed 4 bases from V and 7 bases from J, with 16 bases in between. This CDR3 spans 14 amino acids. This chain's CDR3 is CASSSLANPRTQYF. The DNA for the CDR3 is TGTGCCAGCAGTTCGCTAGCGAACCCCAGGACCCAGTACTTC.

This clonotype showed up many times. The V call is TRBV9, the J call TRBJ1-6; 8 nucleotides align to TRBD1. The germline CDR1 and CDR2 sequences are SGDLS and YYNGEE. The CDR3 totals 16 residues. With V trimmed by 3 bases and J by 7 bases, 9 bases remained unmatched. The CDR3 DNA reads TGTGCCAGCAGCGGTACAGGGGGAAAGATCAATTCACCCCTCCACTTT. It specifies CASSGTGGKINSPLHF.

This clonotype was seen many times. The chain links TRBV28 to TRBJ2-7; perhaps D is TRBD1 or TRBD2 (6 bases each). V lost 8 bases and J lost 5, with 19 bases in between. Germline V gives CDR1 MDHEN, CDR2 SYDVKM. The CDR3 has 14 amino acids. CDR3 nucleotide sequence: TGTGCCAGCGTCCAAGGGGGGACGTCCCACGAGCAGTACTTC. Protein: CASVQGGTSHEQYF.

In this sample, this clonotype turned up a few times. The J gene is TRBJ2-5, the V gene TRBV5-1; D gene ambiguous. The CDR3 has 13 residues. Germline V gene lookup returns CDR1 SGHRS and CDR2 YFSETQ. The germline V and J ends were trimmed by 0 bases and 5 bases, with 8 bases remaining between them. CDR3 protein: CASSLASLETQYF. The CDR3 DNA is TGCGCCAGCAGCTTGGCTTCTCTGGAGACCCAGTACTTC.

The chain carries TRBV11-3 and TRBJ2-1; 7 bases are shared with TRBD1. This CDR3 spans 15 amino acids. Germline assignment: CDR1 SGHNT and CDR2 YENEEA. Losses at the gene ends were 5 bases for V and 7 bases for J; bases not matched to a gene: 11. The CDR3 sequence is CASSPKLTGLNEQFF. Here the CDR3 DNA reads TGTGCCAGCAGCCCGAAGTTGACAGGGTTGAATGAGCAGTTCTTC. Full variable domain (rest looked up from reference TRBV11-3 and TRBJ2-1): EAGVVQSPRYKIIEKKQPVAFWCNPISGHNTLYWYLQNLGQGPELLIRYENEEAVDDSQLPKDRFSAERLKGVDSTLKIQPAELGDSAVYLCASSPKLTGLNEQFFGPGTRLTVL.

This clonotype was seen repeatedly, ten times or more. Here the CDR3 reads CAIATGTSGGSYNEQFF. The DNA of the CDR3 is TGTGCCATCGCAACCGGGACTAGCGGGGGCTCCTACAATGAGCAGTTCTTC. The gene calls are TRBV10-3 and TRBJ2-1; 14 bases fit TRBD2. V shed 8 bases, J shed 0 bases, and the junction held 6 bases outside the gene matches. In germline, CDR1 is ENHRY, CDR2 SYGVKD. This CDR3 spans 17 amino acids.

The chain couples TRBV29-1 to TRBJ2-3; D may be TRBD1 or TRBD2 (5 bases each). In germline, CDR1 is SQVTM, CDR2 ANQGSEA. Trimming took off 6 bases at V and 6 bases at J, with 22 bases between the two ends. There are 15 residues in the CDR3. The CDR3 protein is CSVEPRDGDMDTQYF. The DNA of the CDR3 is TGCAGCGTGGAACCCCGGGACGGTGATATGGATACGCAGTATTTT.

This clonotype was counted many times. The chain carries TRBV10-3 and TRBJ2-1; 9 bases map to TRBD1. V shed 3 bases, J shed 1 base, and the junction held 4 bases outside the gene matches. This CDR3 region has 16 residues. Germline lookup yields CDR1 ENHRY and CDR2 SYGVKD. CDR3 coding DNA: TGTGCCATCAGTGACCCGGACAGGGGTTCCTACAATGAGCAGTTCTTC. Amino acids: CAISDPDRGSYNEQFF.

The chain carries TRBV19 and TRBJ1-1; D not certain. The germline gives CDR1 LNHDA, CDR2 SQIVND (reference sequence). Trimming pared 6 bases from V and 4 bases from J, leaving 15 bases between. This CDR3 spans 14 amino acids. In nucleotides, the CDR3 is TGTGCCAGTAGAGAGACCTCGGCCTCCACTGAAGCTTTCTTT. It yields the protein CASRETSASTEAFF.

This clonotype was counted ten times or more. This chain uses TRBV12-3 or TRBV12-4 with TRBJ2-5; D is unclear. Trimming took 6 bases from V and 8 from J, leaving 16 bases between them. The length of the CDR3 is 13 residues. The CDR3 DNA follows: TGTGCCAGCAGGCAGTCGCTGGGCAATACCCAGTACTTC. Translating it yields CASRQSLGNTQYF.